One sample yielded the 2 T cell receptor beta chains listed below, sequenced in a study of T cells in Graves' hyperthyroidism and ophthalmopathy. The TCR beta CDR3 regions underwent amplification using RNA transcripts as the source. The HTBI primer set drove a first-round RT-PCR of the TCR CDR3. TCRdb passed the multiplex PCR reads through MiXCR, listing each CDR3 protein once. The table includes around 490,000 distinct CDR3 sequences, 20% detected once. The specimen was blood. The receptors were gathered from a man aged 40-55 years with Graves' ophthalmopathy.

Remarks on this clonotype: One end of the junction does not line up with germline, which may come from a read error. The chain is built from TRBV7-7 and TRBJ1-3; 11 nucleotides align to TRBD1. The CDR3 length is 17 residues. Germline CDR1 is SSHAT and CDR2 is FNYEAQ (reference sequence). The CDR3 is CASSPGTGGTSGNTIYF. The DNA for the CDR3 is TGTGCTAGCAGCCCCGGGACAGGGGGAACCTCTGGAAACACCATATATTTT.

This clonotype was observed a few times. CDR3 residues: CASSYPRTGKNEQYF. The CDR3, as DNA: TGTGCCAGCAGTTACCCCCGGACAGGGAAGAACGAGCAGTACTTC. The gene calls are TRBV6-2 or TRBV6-3 and TRBJ2-7; 8 positions agree with TRBD1. There are 15 residues in the CDR3. Germline lookup yields CDR1 MNHEY and CDR2 SVGEGT. J gave up 5 bases and V 2 bases, and 8 bases lay outside the gene matches.